This T cell receptor beta chain was profiled in a study of cytotoxic CD8 clonotypes in ibrutinib-treated CLL. Study-level results: Clonality climbed at ibrutinib response, then dropped toward baseline at progression. The clonality rise at ibrutinib response reflected private clonotype expansion.

Cryopreserved PBMCs provided 1.5 to 2 micrograms of genomic DNA for the TCR beta libraries. Some clones are missing from TCRdb's copy, which holds only in-frame ones; the method was immunoSEQ multiplex PCR. This table holds about 120,000 clones, about 53% found once. Trimming cost V 8 bases and J 2 bases, with 16 bases left between them. There are 15 residues in the CDR3. On this clone: No antigen is known for it.

The chain employs TRBV23-1 and TRBJ1-5; D call uncertain. TRBV23-1 is an ORF, with its function uncertain. This TCR was recovered from a human donor with chronic lymphocytic leukemia. The source was PBMCs, collected after 24 months of ibrutinib treatment. CDR3 residues: CASGRRAGGNQPQHF. CDR3 sequence (DNA): TGCGCCAGCGGGCGGAGGGCTGGGGGCAATCAGCCCCAGCATTTT.